The 20 T cell receptor beta chains in this list originate from one sample, sequenced in a study of CD8+CD57+ T cells in acquired aplastic anemia. For CDR3 and TCR beta VDJ profiling, genomic DNA was the template used. In TCRdb, the reads were re-called with MiXCR into one record per CDR3 protein. The sample consists of approximately 180,000 distinct CDR3 sequences, around half of them appearing once. Patients sequenced had flow cytometry evidence of CD8+CD57+ cell expansion. Sample: sorted CD4+, CD8+, or CD8+CD57+ T cells (not recorded which) from PBMCs. The receptors originated from a human donor with aplastic anemia.

The rearrangement joins TRBV7-9 to TRBJ2-2, with D perhaps TRBD2 (6 bases). Germline V lookup: CDR1 SEHNR, CDR2 FQNEAQ (reference sequence). The CDR3 extends over 14 amino acids. Trimming took 11 bases from V and 2 from J, leaving 15 bases between them. The CDR3 sequence is CACHSRGNTGELFF. The CDR3 bases are TGTGCCTGCCATTCGCGGGGAAACACCGGGGAGCTGTTTTTT.

This chain uses TRBV7-9 with TRBJ2-7; TRBD1 matches 7 bases. The CDR3 extends over 13 amino acids. Germline values: CDR1 SEHNR, CDR2 FQNEAQ (reference sequence). J lost 1 base, V lost 8 bases, and 5 bases had no gene match. The CDR3 region is CASLLTGSYEQYF. CDR3 DNA: TGTGCCAGCCTCCTGACAGGGTCCTACGAGCAGTACTTC.

This chain connects TRBV7-9 to TRBJ2-5, with a weak D call TRBD2 (5 bases). The CDR3 totals 14 residues. Trimming took off 5 bases at V and 7 bases at J, with 17 bases between the two ends. CDR1 and CDR2 (germline): SEHNR, FQNEAQ (reference sequence). The chain's CDR3 is CASSPLSSPRTQYF. As DNA, the CDR3 is TGTGCCAGCAGCCCGCTGTCTAGCCCCAGGACCCAGTACTTC.

There are many counts of this clonotype. The rearrangement uses TRBV9 and TRBJ2-3, with TRBD1 identical over 9 bases. The CDR3 is 15 residues long. CDR1 and CDR2 (germline): SGDLS, YYNGEE. The junction had 4 bases not matched to a gene; V was cut back by 4 bases and J by 1 base. The CDR3 DNA follows: TGTGCCAGCAGCCAGGACAGGGGACGCACAGATACGCAGTATTTT. The encoded protein is CASSQDRGRTDTQYF. Filled out from reference TRBV9 and TRBJ2-3, the complete variable domain reads DSGVTQTPKHLITATGQRVTLRCSPRSGDLSVYWYQQSLDQGLQFLIQYYNGEERAKGNILERFSAQQFPDLHSELNLSSLELGDSALYFCASSQDRGRTDTQYFGPGTRLTVL.

This clonotype was found a few times. The V gene is TRBV24-1, the J gene TRBJ1-5, with 7 positions matching TRBD1. J lost 3 bases, V lost 9 bases, and 7 bases had no gene match. The CDR3 is 14 residues long. Germline V gives CDR1 KGHDR, CDR2 SFDVKD. This CDR3 is CATAGQSFNQPQHF. For the CDR3, the DNA is TGTGCCACCGCGGGACAGAGCTTCAATCAGCCCCAGCATTTT.

V usage is TRBV29-1 and J usage is TRBJ1-5; D is uncertain. Germline-derived CDR1 and CDR2 are SQVTM and ANQGSEA. This CDR3 comprises 12 residues. The CDR3 protein is CSTGDSNQPQHF. Here the CDR3 DNA reads TGCTCAACCGGCGATAGCAATCAGCCCCAGCATTTT.

As regards this clonotype: A clone one base away is much larger, so this may be a read error. This CDR3 is CASSPGRIPYNEQFF. CDR3 DNA: TGTGCCAGCAGCCCAGGGAGGATACCCTACAATGAGCAGTTCTTC. The chain combines TRBV4-2 with TRBJ2-1; D perhaps matches TRBD2 (6 bases). This CDR3 has 15 amino acids. Germline CDR1 reads LGHNA; CDR2 reads YNFKEQ. The V and J ends lost 4 bases and 2 bases respectively, with 12 bases between them.

This clonotype occurred many times. The genes are TRBV5-1 and TRBJ2-2, with 14 bases matching TRBD2. CDR1 and CDR2 from the germline V gene are SGHRS and YFSETQ. V lost 4 bases to trimming and J lost 6 bases; unmatched junction nucleotides: 5. The CDR3 has 16 residues. The CDR3 DNA follows: TGCGCCAGCAGCCTATGGACTAGCGGGGGGCCCGGGGAGCTGTTTTTT. This codes for CASSLWTSGGPGELFF.

This rearrangement joins TRBV7-9 to TRBJ2-5; tentatively, D is TRBD2 (6 bases). This CDR3 contains 13 residues. V lost 11 bases and J lost 1, with 14 bases in between. The V gene's germline CDR1 is SEHNR and CDR2 FQNEAQ (reference sequence). CDR3 in DNA: TGTGCCGATTACCGGGACTTCCAAGAGACCCAGTACTTC. It yields the protein CADYRDFQETQYF. Complete variable domain (other parts from reference TRBV7-9 and TRBJ2-5): DTGVSQNPRHKITKRGQNVTFRCDPISEHNRLYWYRQTLGQGPEFLTYFQNEAQLEKSRLLSDRFSAERPKGSFSTLEIQRTEQGDSAMYLCADYRDFQETQYFGPGTRLLVL.

The genes are TRBV7-3 and TRBJ1-2; D is unclear. Trimming removed 4 bases from V and 8 bases from J, with 17 bases in between. Per the germline V gene, CDR1 is SGHTA and CDR2 is FQGTGA. The CDR3 is 14 amino acids. The CDR3 loop is CASSSDGPGRGYTF. As DNA, the CDR3 is TGTGCCAGCAGCTCAGATGGTCCGGGCCGCGGCTACACCTTC.

This clonotype was detected ten times or more. The J gene is TRBJ1-2, the V gene TRBV7-2, with TRBD1 matching over 10 bases. After removal of 1 base from V and 6 bases from J, the junction contained 2 bases not matched to a gene. This CDR3 is 14 amino acids long. Germline assignment: CDR1 SGHTA and CDR2 FQGNSA. CDR3: CASSLGQGANGYTF. In DNA form, the CDR3 reads TGTGCCAGCAGCTTAGGACAGGGGGCGAATGGCTACACCTTC.

This clonotype came up a few times. The chain uses TRBV24-1 and TRBJ2-2, with D perhaps matching TRBD1 or TRBD2 (5 bases each). CDR3 length equals 14 residues. CDR1 and CDR2 (germline): KGHDR, SFDVKD. V was shortened by 5 bases and J by 5 bases, with 11 bases between the two germline ends. CDR3: CATSGRDGTGELFF. The CDR3 DNA reads as TGTGCCACCAGTGGAAGGGACGGTACCGGGGAGCTGTTTTTT.

V and J are TRBV24-1 and TRBJ2-5; 8 bases map to TRBD1. Per germline, CDR1 KGHDR and CDR2 SFDVKD. The CDR3 is 15 amino acids. Losses at the gene ends were 4 bases for V and 5 bases for J; bases not matched to a gene: 8. The chain's CDR3 is CATSETTGVWETQYF. CDR3 DNA: TGTGCCACCAGTGAGACGACAGGGGTGTGGGAGACCCAGTACTTC.

Comments on this clonotype: The CDR3 does not end in the conserved phenylalanine or tryptophan, so this is likely a read error. The CDR3 DNA reads TGTGCCAGCAGTGAAAGGATGGTCAGGGGAACTGAAGCTTTCTCT. Translating gives CASSERMVRGTEAFS. V is TRBV25-1 and J is TRBJ1-1; TRBD1 is a possible D gene (6 bases). Germline V gene sequence: CDR1 MGHDK, CDR2 SYGVNS. The CDR3 spans 15 residues. V lost 2 bases and J lost 5, with 15 bases in between.

The chain combines TRBV10-3 with TRBJ1-2; no definite D call. Germline V gives CDR1 ENHRY, CDR2 SYGVKD. This CDR3 comprises 14 residues. Trimming cost V 0 bases and J 3 bases, with 8 bases left between them. The CDR3 nucleotides are TGTGCCATCAGTGAGTCTCCGGAACACTATGGCTACACCTTC. As protein: CAISESPEHYGYTF.

J is TRBJ1-2 and V is TRBV4-1; no reliable D call. The V and J ends lost 1 base and 4 bases respectively, with 10 bases between them. Per germline, CDR1 MGHRA and CDR2 YSYEKL. CDR3 length equals 14 residues. The CDR3 nucleotides are TGCGCCAGCAGCCAAGTAGGCCAGCTCTATGGCTACACCTTC. Protein product: CASSQVGQLYGYTF.

This clonotype was seen many times. The chain joins TRBV25-1 to TRBJ2-2, with D unclear. The ends were cut back, 3 bases at V and 3 bases at J, with 5 bases in the middle. CDR3 length: 13 residues. The germline V gene has CDR1 MGHDK and CDR2 SYGVNS. The CDR3 protein is CASSDRHTGELFF. DNA for the CDR3: TGTGCCAGCAGTGATCGGCACACCGGGGAGCTGTTTTTT.

This clonotype was counted ten times or more. The gene calls are TRBV20-1 and TRBJ1-4; a possible D gene is TRBD1 (5 bases). The CDR3 spans 15 residues. Between the trimmed V and J ends, which lost 6 bases and 5 bases, there was a span of 19 bases. CDR1 is DFQATT and CDR2 is SNEGSKA in the germline V gene (reference sequence). The CDR3 here is CSASPIDRLNEKLFF. The CDR3, as DNA: TGCAGTGCGTCCCCTATTGACAGATTAAATGAAAAACTGTTTTTT.

The rearrangement joins TRBV2 to TRBJ2-7; 9 nucleotides align to TRBD2. From germline, CDR1 is SNHLY and CDR2 FYNNEI. The CDR3 runs 16 residues. The trim removed 5 bases at V and 5 bases at J, leaving 13 bases unmatched. CDR3 in amino acids: CASSIPGGGRADEQYF. The CDR3 nucleotides are TGTGCCAGCAGTATCCCCGGTGGCGGGAGGGCCGACGAGCAGTACTTC.

This clonotype came up many times. The genes are TRBV5-1 and TRBJ2-3, with a possible D match to TRBD2 (6 bases). Germline CDR1 SGHRS, CDR2 YFSETQ. Trimming took off 4 bases at V and 7 bases at J, with 13 bases between the two ends. The CDR3 spans 13 residues. The CDR3 spells CASSEGGGYTQYF. For the CDR3, the DNA is TGCGCCAGCAGCGAAGGTGGGGGGTATACGCAGTATTTT.